The rows below give T cell receptor beta chains drawn from one sample of a study of T cells in Graves' hyperthyroidism and ophthalmopathy. TCRdb used MiXCR to reprocess the multiplex PCR reads, holding one entry per CDR3 protein. The sample gives some 760,000 distinct CDR3 sequences, roughly 15% of which show up once; about 9.4% is in the top ten. Sequencing was done on a sample of blood. These receptors originate from a young woman with Graves' hyperthyroidism. The CDR3 runs from the conserved cysteine through the conserved F or W. Fields, in order: D gene, V gene, J gene, clone size, CDR3 protein, CDR3 DNA. The D gene is left open where the match is weak. Clone size is shown for a subset of rows, as once, few, many or a class of expanded clone.

.	TRBV3-1	TRBJ2-2	.	CASSHPPAALAGELFF	TGTGCCAGCAGCCACCCCCCCGCAGCACTAGCCGGGGAGCTGTTTTTT
TRBD2	TRBV6-5	TRBJ2-2	.	CASSLYPYSGTRTGELFF	TGTGCCAGCAGTTTATACCCTTATAGCGGGACAAGGACCGGGGAGCTGTTTTTT
.	TRBV6-2/TRBV6-3	TRBJ2-1	many	CASGLNEQFF	TGTGCCAGCGGGCTTAATGAGCAGTTCTTC
.	TRBV12-3/TRBV12-4	TRBJ1-1	.	CASSSYKGGTEAFF	TGTGCCAGCAGTTCATACAAGGGAGGCACTGAAGCTTTCTTT
.	TRBV11-2	TRBJ2-3	many	CASSLGPRTDTQYF	TGTGCCAGCAGCTTAGGGCCTCGGACAGATACGCAGTATTTT
TRBD2	TRBV2	TRBJ2-7	many	CASRGFSGRGNYEQYF	TGTGCCAGCAGAGGATTTAGCGGGAGAGGAAACTACGAGCAGTACTTC
TRBD1	TRBV28	TRBJ1-6	few	CASSSRGTGRMRNSPLHF	TGTGCCAGCAGTTCAAGGGGGACAGGCCGTATGAGGAATTCACCCCTCCACTTT
TRBD2	TRBV11-2	TRBJ2-5	.	CASSLDGTSGETQYF	TGTGCCAGCAGCTTAGATGGGACTAGCGGAGAGACCCAGTACTTC
.	TRBV20-1	TRBJ2-3	few	CSARDHFAESTDTQYF	TGCAGTGCTAGAGATCACTTCGCGGAGAGCACAGATACGCAGTATTTT
.	TRBV3-1	TRBJ1-3	many	CASSRMALSGNTIYF	TGTGCCAGCAGCCGTATGGCCCTCTCTGGAAACACCATATATTTT
.	TRBV2	TRBJ2-3	many	CASSVSQNSGDTQYF	TGTGCCAGCAGTGTATCACAGAACTCGGGGGATACGCAGTATTTT
.	TRBV5-5	TRBJ2-7	few	CASSELSPRRDPYEQYF	TGTGCCAGCAGCGAACTTTCACCCCGCAGGGACCCCTACGAGCAGTACTTC
TRBD2	TRBV19	TRBJ2-3	.	CASRRLADPTDTQYF	TGTGCCAGTAGGCGACTAGCGGACCCCACAGATACGCAGTATTTT
TRBD2	TRBV13	TRBJ2-7	.	CASSSGLAQVEQYF	TGTGCCAGCAGCTCGGGACTAGCGCAGGTCGAGCAGTACTTC
TRBD2	TRBV29-1	TRBJ2-7	.	CSVTIREGLYYEQYF	TGCAGCGTTACCATCCGGGAGGGACTTTACTACGAGCAGTACTTC
.	TRBV28	TRBJ2-2	.	CASSLKGPNTGELFF	TGTGCCAGCAGTTTGAAGGGACCGAACACCGGGGAGCTGTTTTTT
TRBD1	TRBV12-3/TRBV12-4	TRBJ2-3	many	CASSPTGGSTDTQYF	TGTGCCAGCAGTCCCACAGGGGGAAGCACAGATACGCAGTATTTT
TRBD2	TRBV20-1	TRBJ2-5	many	CSAPPAGGMETQYF	TGCAGTGCGCCCCCAGCGGGAGGTATGGAGACCCAGTACTTC
.	TRBV5-6	TRBJ2-7	.	CASSLYYSYEQYF	TGTGCCAGCAGCTTGTACTATTCCTACGAGCAGTACTTC
.	TRBV2	TRBJ1-5	many	CASSEERPIISPQHF	TGTGCCAGCAGTGAAGAACGGCCCATTATCAGCCCCCAGCATTTT